This entry is about one T cell receptor (beta chain). Antigen specificity is unknown. This specimen belongs to a study of cytomegalovirus exposure and HLA in healthy donors. Regarding the study as a whole: A later analysis linked around 17,000 TCR beta sequences to HLA alleles at 0.05 false discovery rate. Later on, analysis showed that most CMV-associated TCR beta chains appeared to be HLA-restricted.

Use of 60 Vbeta and 13 Jbeta primers characterized the PCR. Sequencing used immunoSEQ multiplex PCR; TCRdb keeps in-frame clones, though not all of them. The table records about 64,000 clones, around 64% of them present only once. The source material was PBMCs. The TCR comes from a woman in her fifties or sixties in good health and CMV-seronegative.

As DNA, the CDR3 is TGCGCCAGCACCGGGACTCTGAGCACAGATACGCAGTATTTT. Protein: CASTGTLSTDTQYF. The chain joins TRBV4-3 to TRBJ2-3; tentative D call: TRBD2 (6 bases). The V gene's germline CDR1 is LGHNA and CDR2 YSLEER. This CDR3 contains 14 residues. Trimming removed 7 bases from V and 0 bases from J, with 11 bases in between.